This is a list of T cell receptor beta chains from one sample in a study of early stage breast cancer tumors. Sequencing used immunoSEQ multiplex PCR; TCRdb keeps in-frame clones, though not all of them. The sample holds about 5,000 clones, around 61% seen once. The specimen sequenced was breast tumor tissue. These TCRs come from a person aged 50 to 59 with breast cancer. Both conserved end residues are part of each CDR3. Fields, in order: J gene, clone size, V gene, D gene, CDR3 protein, CDR3 DNA. The D gene is left open where the match is weak. Only part of the rows carry a size: once, few, many, or a class if the clone is expanded.

>TRBJ1-2|-|TRBV4-2|-
CASSLESAYGYTF
TGTGCCAGCAGCTTGGAGTCGGCGTATGGCTACACCTTC
>TRBJ2-7|-|TRBV6-1|TRBD1
CASGDRAEQYF
TGTGCCAGCGGCGACAGGGCCGAGCAGTACTTC
>TRBJ1-5|-|TRBV19|-
CASSMGGEYQPQHF
TGTGCCAGTAGTATGGGTGGAGAATATCAGCCCCAGCATTTT
>TRBJ1-5|medium-sized|TRBV7-8|TRBD1
CASSLTGGTSQPQHF
TGTGCCAGCAGCTTGACAGGGGGCACGAGCCAGCCCCAGCATTTT
>TRBJ1-1|medium-sized|TRBV11-3|-
CASSPRGNTEAFF
TGTGCCAGCAGCCCTAGAGGGAACACTGAAGCTTTCTTT
>TRBJ2-1|-|TRBV15|TRBD1
CATSRVNRGRGCYEQFF
TGTGCCACCAGCAGAGTTAACAGGGGGCGTGGATGTTATGAGCAGTTCTTC
>TRBJ2-3|-|TRBV7-2|-
CASSLNMYTQYF
TGTGCCAGCAGCTTAAATATGTATACGCAGTATTTT
>TRBJ2-4|-|TRBV19|TRBD2
CASSREFGGASINIQYF
TGTGCCAGTAGTAGAGAATTCGGGGGGGCCTCTATCAACATTCAGTACTTC
>TRBJ1-4|-|TRBV14|TRBD1
CASSQARVDRVNEKLFF
TGTGCCAGCAGCCAAGCAAGAGTCGACAGGGTTAATGAAAAACTGTTTTTT
>TRBJ1-2|-|TRBV5-6|-
CASSLGVNYGYTF
TGTGCCAGCAGCTTGGGGGTTAACTATGGCTACACCTTC
>TRBJ2-7|-|TRBV2|TRBD1
CASGGQGSSYEQYF
TGTGCCAGCGGGGGACAGGGGAGCTCCTACGAGCAGTACTTC
>TRBJ2-5|-|TRBV6-5|TRBD2
CASSYTELAGVTQYF
TGTGCCAGCAGTTACACCGAGCTAGCGGGAGTTACCCAGTACTTC
>TRBJ2-7|-|TRBV12-1|-
CASSFRYEQYF
TGTGCCAGCAGCTTTCGCTACGAGCAGTACTTC
>TRBJ2-3|-|TRBV5-1|TRBD2
CASSWTSGGADTQYF
TGCGCCAGCAGCTGGACTAGCGGGGGGGCAGATACGCAGTATTTT
>TRBJ2-5|few|TRBV5-6|TRBD2
CASSKAGPGETQYF
TGTGCCAGCAGCAAAGCGGGGCCGGGGGAGACCCAGTACTTC
>TRBJ1-6|-|TRBV21-1|-
CASSKRGDSSPRWPLHF
TGTGCCAGCAGCAAAAGAGGAGACAGCTCGCCTCGGTGGCCCCTCCACTTT
>TRBJ2-5|-|TRBV6-1|-
CASSEPWGSALRQRQETQYF
TGTGCCAGCAGTGAACCGTGGGGAAGCGCTCTAAGACAGCGCCAAGAGACCCAGTACTTC
>TRBJ2-7|few|TRBV5-1|TRBD2
CASSLQLSGSYEQYF
TGCGCCAGCAGCTTGCAATTAAGCGGGAGTTACGAGCAGTACTTC
>TRBJ2-3|-|TRBV10-1|TRBD1
CASSGGTGGFKDTQYF
TGCGCCAGCAGTGGAGGGACAGGGGGCTTTAAAGATACGCAGTATTTT
>TRBJ1-2|-|TRBV27|TRBD1
CASSPGDRFTGGYTF
TGTGCCAGCAGTCCCGGGGACAGGTTTACGGGTGGCTACACCTTC
>TRBJ2-7|few|TRBV11-3|-
CASSPQMVREQYF
TGTGCCAGCAGCCCCCAAATGGTCCGCGAGCAGTACTTC
>TRBJ2-7|-|TRBV11-3|TRBD1
CASSLVGTGGEQYF
TGTGCCAGCAGCTTAGTGGGGACAGGGGGCGAGCAGTACTTC
>TRBJ1-1|-|TRBV11-2|-
CASSQNQLAGTREQSF
TGTGCCAGCAGCCAGAACCAATTGGCCGGGACCCGGGAACAGAGCTTT
>TRBJ2-3|-|TRBV9|-
CASSASVPTDTQYF
TGTGCCAGCAGCGCGAGCGTACCGACAGATACGCAGTATTTT
>TRBJ1-2|few|TRBV5-4|TRBD1
CASSWGTGGSPYGYTF
TGTGCCAGCAGCTGGGGGACAGGGGGAAGCCCTTATGGCTACACCTTC
>TRBJ2-3|-|TRBV6-1|TRBD2
CASSQGLASTDTQYF
TGTGCCAGCAGCCAGGGACTAGCGAGCACAGATACGCAGTATTTT
>TRBJ2-4|-|TRBV29-1|-
CSVTGGGGGKNIQYF
TGCAGCGTCACAGGGGGAGGGGGTGGCAAAAACATTCAGTACTTC
>TRBJ1-3|few|TRBV5-1|-
CASSLEVSLGNTIYF
TGCGCCAGCAGCTTGGAGGTCAGTCTAGGAAACACCATATATTTT
>TRBJ2-1|few|TRBV9|-
CASSPRTGEYNEQFF
TGTGCCAGCAGCCCACGTACGGGGGAGTACAATGAGCAGTTCTTC
>TRBJ1-5|-|TRBV10-2|TRBD1
CASSEGTGTQHF
TGCGCCAGCAGTGAAGGGACAGGGACCCAGCATTTT
>TRBJ1-2|-|TRBV5-4|TRBD1
CASIPRGQSNYGYTF
TGTGCCAGCATACCGAGGGGACAGTCCAACTATGGCTACACCTTC
>TRBJ2-2|-|TRBV19|TRBD2
CASSIQRGGHTGELFF
TGTGCCAGTAGTATTCAGCGGGGGGGCCACACCGGGGAGCTGTTTTTT